This is a list of T cell receptor beta chains from one sample in a study of T cell repertoires in cytomegalovirus infection. Each CDR3 protein is one row after TCRdb ran MiXCR on the reads. The sample lists about 180,000 distinct CDR3 sequences; 17% were seen once. The sequenced sample was CD8+ T cells from PBMCs. The origin of the receptors is a human donor in good health (CMV status not recorded). Some clones in this sample may be carry-over from other donors' samples. The CDR3 runs from the conserved cysteine through the conserved F or W.

length	J	V	CDR3
14	TRBJ2-1	TRBV7-6	CASLTGPAGGEQFF
16	TRBJ1-5	TRBV6-2/TRBV6-3	CASSSGQGWGNQPQHF
15	TRBJ2-4	TRBV12-5	CASGSPGGAKNIQYF
14	TRBJ2-3	TRBV6-6	CASSFSDRADTQYF
17	TRBJ2-3	TRBV20-1	CSSFRDSRPGNEDTQYF
14	TRBJ1-6	TRBV5-1	CASSLVQGNSPLHF
14	TRBJ2-2	TRBV7-8	CASSRDRADGELFF
13	TRBJ2-2	TRBV7-9	CASRTGPTGELFF
16	TRBJ2-1	TRBV27	CASSLYGLAVYNEQFF
11	TRBJ2-7	TRBV2	CASEGGYEQYF
16	TRBJ1-5	TRBV7-8	CASSLVGPTSLQPQHF
18	TRBJ2-3	TRBV7-9	CASSSWTSGGSSTDTQYF
16	TRBJ1-2	TRBV14	CASSQDTLVGYYGYTF
12	TRBJ2-7	TRBV12-3/TRBV12-4	CASSFEVFEQYF
12	TRBJ2-7	TRBV6-2/TRBV6-3	CASIGKAYEQYF
14	TRBJ2-3	TRBV7-6	CASSLGLSTDTQYF
15	TRBJ1-1	TRBV28	CASSPSQGEVTEAFF
15	TRBJ1-6	TRBV7-9	CASSSNRDRQSPLHF
15	TRBJ1-1	TRBV6-6	CASSGLSQTNTEAFF
15	TRBJ2-3	TRBV5-1	CASSFRGGNTDTQYF
12	TRBJ2-7	TRBV28	CASRDRGYEQYF
13	TRBJ1-3	TRBV20-1	CSARGKAGNTIYF
13	TRBJ2-7	TRBV4-2	CASSQTEAYEQYF
14	TRBJ1-1	TRBV6-2/TRBV6-3	CASSRTAGITEAFF
15	TRBJ1-6	TRBV7-9	CASSQEGQVDSPLHF
15	TRBJ1-3	TRBV9	CASSLGGSSGNTIYF
12	TRBJ1-2	TRBV2	CASLGLRRSYTF
13	TRBJ2-7	TRBV7-9	CASSQGETYEQYF
14	TRBJ1-4	TRBV7-6	CASRADSNNEKLFF
14	TRBJ1-1	TRBV6-2/TRBV6-3	CASSPTGESTEAFF
15	TRBJ2-6	TRBV28	CASSFYGLGANVLTF
16	TRBJ2-3	TRBV28	CASRLLGTENTDTQYF
14	TRBJ1-1	TRBV6-6	CASTSGQLNTEAFF
14	TRBJ1-4	TRBV7-9	CASSFTDRGEKLFF
13	TRBJ2-1	TRBV7-9	CASSFSPGEEQFF